This T cell receptor (beta chain) emerged from a study of CD8 T cells in Susac syndrome. Negative isolation was applied to CD8+ and CD4+ T cells, and FACS enrichment was applied to TEMRA cells. RNA amounts of about 0.5 to 1 ug underwent reverse transcription with random hexamers. Amplification of TCR beta CDR3 by immunoSEQ multiplex PCR spanned 54 Vbeta and 13 Jbeta. TCRdb re-derived calls from the immunoSEQ multiplex PCR reads in MiXCR, one entry per CDR3 protein. The repertoire has approximately 110,000 distinct CDR3 sequences, 85% to 95% of them found once; the top ten carry 0.25% to 0.35%. CDR1 and CDR2 (germline): MGHRA, YSYEKL. J gave up 3 bases and V 4 bases, and 6 bases lay outside the gene matches. The CDR3 is 15 residues long.

The rearrangement links TRBV4-1 to TRBJ1-5; the match to TRBD1 covers 7 bases. The specimen was CD8+ T cells from PBMCs. This receptor was identified in a human donor with multiple sclerosis. The CDR3 is CASSRLQGLNQPQHF. CDR3 bases: TGCGCCAGCAGCCGATTACAGGGGCTCAATCAGCCCCAGCATTTT.